This entry lists 11 T cell receptor beta chains sequenced from one sample in a study of T cell changes during pregnancy in multiple sclerosis. Generated by immunoSEQ multiplex PCR, the TCRdb table keeps only in-frame clones and is missing some. There are 26,000 or so clones in the sample; more than 70% occur only once, and around 8.1% lies in the top ten. The specimen was CD8+ T cells from peripheral blood mononuclear cells, collected in the second trimester of pregnancy. The receptor set was obtained from a female donor with multiple sclerosis, enrolled in a pregnancy study.

The rearrangement joins TRBV6-4 to TRBJ1-6; D is undetermined. V lost 2 bases, J lost 3 bases, and 8 bases lay in between. The germline V gene has CDR1 MRHNA and CDR2 SNTAGT. This CDR3 spans 15 amino acids. CDR3 in amino acids: CASSDTDNYNSPLHF. The CDR3 DNA reads as TGTGCCAGCAGTGACACCGACAACTATAATTCACCCCTCCACTTT.

This sequence joins TRBV5-1 and TRBJ2-7; no clear D. V lost 0 bases and J 2 bases, leaving 12 bases between the germline ends. CDR3 length: 15 residues. CDR1 SGHRS and CDR2 YFSETQ come from the germline V gene. This CDR3 is CASSLAGDQAYEQYF. CDR3 nucleotide sequence: TGCGCCAGCAGCTTGGCAGGCGACCAGGCCTACGAGCAGTACTTC.

This clone has only a few counts. This chain links TRBV4-1 with TRBJ2-6, with D possibly matching TRBD2 (5 bases). Trimming took 0 bases from V and 0 from J, leaving 6 bases between them. The CDR3 is 16 amino acids. Per germline, CDR1 MGHRA and CDR2 YSYEKL. The DNA for the CDR3 is TGCGCCAGCAGCCAAGAAGGGAGCTCTGGGGCCAACGTCCTGACTTTC. It yields the protein CASSQEGSSGANVLTF.

The gene calls are TRBV7-3 and TRBJ1-1, with D possibly matching TRBD1 (5 bases). V lost 5 bases, J lost 3 bases, and 22 bases lay in between. Germline V gene sequence: CDR1 SGHTA, CDR2 FQGTGA. The CDR3 is 17 amino acids. DNA for the CDR3: TGTGCCAGCAGCACCTGGGGCCCCGCACGTGGAGACACTGAAGCTTTCTTT. It codes for CASSTWGPARGDTEAFF. The variable domain in full, completed from reference TRBV7-3 and TRBJ1-1, reads GAGVSQTPSNKVTEKGKYVELRCDPISGHTALYWYRQSLGQGPEFLIYFQGTGAADDSGLPNDRFFAVRPEGSVSTLKIQRTERGDSAVYLCASSTWGPARGDTEAFFGQGTRLTVV.

The chain is built from TRBV15 and TRBJ1-4; 7 bases match TRBD1. J gave up 6 bases and V 5 bases, and 15 bases lay outside the gene matches. Germline V gene lookup returns CDR1 LNHNV and CDR2 YYDKDF (reference sequence). CDR3 length: 17 residues. The DNA for the CDR3 is TGTGCCACCAGCGAGGGACCAAGACAGGGCCCAGATGAAAAACTGTTTTTT. This encodes CATSEGPRQGPDEKLFF.

The chain's CDR3 is CASSLGMGRSDNEQYF. DNA of the CDR3: TGTGCCAGCAGCTTAGGGATGGGGAGGTCCGATAACGAGCAGTACTTC. V usage is TRBV7-2 and J usage is TRBJ2-7, with D possibly TRBD2 on 6 matching bases. The V end was cut by 1 base, the J end by 5 bases, with 18 bases between. This CDR3 is built from 16 residues. The germline V gene encodes CDR1 SGHTA and CDR2 FQGNSA.

The chain combines TRBV13 with TRBJ1-2; D is possibly TRBD1 (6 bases). CDR1 is PRHDT and CDR2 is FYEKMQ in the germline V gene (reference sequence). Trimming took 8 bases from V and 7 from J, leaving 17 bases between them. The CDR3 totals 13 residues. The CDR3 DNA is TGTGCCAGCGAGGCACAGGGAAGGGTTGGCTACACCTTC. Its translation is CASEAQGRVGYTF.

Here the CDR3 DNA reads TGTGCCACCAGCCCAGCGGGGTTCACAGATACGCAGTATTTT. Translating it yields CATSPAGFTDTQYF. The chain combines TRBV15 with TRBJ2-3, with 7 bases matching TRBD2. CDR1 is LNHNV, CDR2 YYDKDF, per germline (reference sequence). CDR3 length: 14 amino acids. The junction had 4 bases not matched to a gene; V was cut back by 5 bases and J by 2 bases.

The CDR3 spells CASSFRGTDTQYF. In DNA form, the CDR3 reads TGTGCCAGCAGTTTTAGGGGGACAGATACGCAGTATTTT. This chain uses TRBV27 with TRBJ2-3; D possibly corresponds to TRBD1 (6 bases). This CDR3 spans 13 amino acids. The V and J ends lost 3 bases and 3 bases respectively, with 7 bases between them. The germline CDR1 and CDR2 sequences are MNHEY and SMNVEV (reference sequence).

The genes are TRBV2 and TRBJ2-7, with D perhaps TRBD1 (6 bases). V was clipped by 3 bases and J by 6 bases, with 9 bases between them. This CDR3 contains 12 residues. Germline V gene sequence: CDR1 SNHLY, CDR2 FYNNEI. The CDR3 here is CASSEGAGEQYF. CDR3 nucleotides: TGTGCCAGCAGTGAGGGGGCCGGCGAGCAGTACTTC.

The CDR3 loop is CASSSTENTGELFF. In DNA form, the CDR3 reads TGTGCCAGCAGTTCGACAGAAAACACCGGGGAGCTGTTTTTT. The chain carries TRBV27 and TRBJ2-2; weak D call: TRBD1 (5 bases). Germline lookup yields CDR1 MNHEY and CDR2 SMNVEV (reference sequence). This CDR3 has 14 amino acids. The V end was cut by 4 bases, the J end by 2 bases, with 8 bases between.